This T cell receptor beta chain was observed in a study of T cell responses to AZD1222 COVID-19 vaccine. General study points: Unmutated regions of variants are reportedly targeted by nearly half of spike-specific TCRs. Clonal diversity may have been underestimated in mostly white British donors.

Germline loops: CDR1 SGHRS, CDR2 YFSETQ. V lost 7 bases and J lost 4, with 12 bases in between. The CDR3 covers 14 residues. With regard to this clone: Its antigen is unknown.

Profiled with immunoSEQ multiplex PCR; TCRdb holds only in-frame clones, not every one. The data show fewer than 150,000 clones, roughly nine tenths seen once. This sequence joins TRBV5-1 and TRBJ2-6; D perhaps matches TRBD2 (6 bases). The sequencing here drew on peripheral blood, taken 28 days after the second AZD1222 dose. The clonotype comes from an adult who received the AZD1222 COVID-19 vaccine. This chain's CDR3 is CASGRTTGANVLTF. The CDR3 coding sequence is TGCGCCAGCGGGAGGACGACCGGGGCCAACGTCCTGACTTTC.